These 25 T cell receptor beta chains share one sample of origin, sequenced in a study of blood T cells in healthy people across ages. The second PCR ran roughly 7 to 11 cycles with a sample-barcoded 5' primer and J-beta primers. Via MiXCR, TCRdb re-called the 5' RACE reads, giving one row per CDR3 protein. Of more than 1,000,000 distinct CDR3 sequences in the sample, about 25% are singletons; the top ten hold 0.75%. These data were also reused for a study on T cells of mothers and their children.

The sequenced sample was blood. These receptors were obtained from a girl aged 2-15 years in good health.

The chain carries TRBV29-1 and TRBJ2-1, with D possibly matching TRBD2 (5 bases). The J call may be mistaken, given a closer DNA end match to TRBJ2-7. Germline loops: CDR1 SQVTM, CDR2 ANQGSEA. This CDR3 is 14 amino acids long. The CDR3 bases are TGCAGCGTTGTGAGGGCGAGTCAATCCTACGAGCAGTACTTC. It is translated as CSVVRASQSYEQYF.

The rearrangement joins TRBV29-1 to TRBJ2-5; D gene ambiguous. The CDR3 length is 16 residues. The V gene's germline CDR1 is SQVTM and CDR2 ANQGSEA. Trimming took 2 bases from V and 0 from J, leaving 16 bases between them. CDR3 DNA sequence: TGCAGCGTTGAACCCCTCAGACGGCTTTACCAAGAGACCCAGTACTTC. This sequence encodes CSVEPLRRLYQETQYF.

The table lists this clonotype with a few counts. J is TRBJ2-5 and V is TRBV29-1; no clear D gene. CDR3 length: 14 amino acids. Per the germline V gene, CDR1 is SQVTM and CDR2 is ANQGSEA. Trimming removed 3 bases at V and 2 bases at J, with 13 bases between. The CDR3: CSVDPEVVQETQYF. The CDR3 region has the DNA TGCAGCGTTGATCCCGAGGTCGTTCAAGAGACCCAGTACTTC.

This sequence joins TRBV20-1 and TRBJ2-1; D gene unclear. The germline V and J ends were trimmed by 7 bases and 8 bases, with 9 bases remaining between them. Germline CDR1 and CDR2: DFQATT and SNEGSKA (reference sequence). The CDR3 consists of 10 residues. As DNA, the CDR3 is TGCAGTGGAAAGGGCGATGAGCAGTTCTTC. It is translated as CSGKGDEQFF.

The V and J genes are TRBV20-1 and TRBJ2-7; 7 nucleotides match TRBD2. CDR1 is DFQATT and CDR2 is SNEGSKA in the germline V gene (reference sequence). CDR3 length: 16 amino acids. The J segment lost 3 bases and the V segment lost 5 bases, leaving 16 bases of the junction unmatched. In DNA form, the CDR3 reads TGCAGTGCTCCCAGAGTCGGGTCTAGCGGAAACTACGAGCAGTACTTC. It translates to CSAPRVGSSGNYEQYF.

The V call is TRBV4-1, the J call TRBJ2-5, with 8 bases that match TRBD1. The J call may be wrong; the DNA end is better matched by TRBJ2-7. The CDR3 length is 15 residues. Germline CDR1 and CDR2: MGHRA and YSYEKL. CDR3 bases: TGCGCCAGCAGCCAAGAGAGGACAGGGCTCTACGAGCAGTACTTC. As protein: CASSQERTGLYEQYF.

The chain is built from TRBV25-1 and TRBJ2-1; perhaps TRBD2 as D (6 bases). This CDR3 is built from 12 residues. CDR1 MGHDK and CDR2 SYGVNS come from the germline V gene. V was trimmed by 7 bases and J by 8 bases, leaving 12 bases between them. As DNA, the CDR3 is TGTGCCAGCAATCAGGGACTCCATGAGCAGTTCTTC. This sequence encodes CASNQGLHEQFF.

This clonotype has just a few counts. The chain carries TRBV19 and TRBJ2-7; D gene unclear. The CDR3 runs 12 residues. The V end lost 0 bases, the J end lost 3 bases, and 3 bases lay between the germline ends. CDR1 is LNHDA and CDR2 is SQIVND in the germline V gene (reference sequence). The CDR3 reads CASSIDGYEQYF. CDR3 nucleotide sequence: TGTGCCAGTAGTATAGACGGCTACGAGCAGTACTTC.

This clonotype has just a few counts. The chain carries TRBV20-1 and TRBJ2-5; D tentatively reads TRBD1 or TRBD2 (5 bases each). Germline V gene sequence: CDR1 DFQATT, CDR2 SNEGSKA (reference sequence). The CDR3 contains 15 residues. Trimming stripped 3 bases from V and 3 bases from J, with 17 bases between. The DNA for the CDR3 is TGCAGTGCTAGTCCCAGGGCGGGCAACGAAGAGACCCAGTACTTC. It codes for CSASPRAGNEETQYF.

This clonotype appeared a few times. The rearrangement links TRBV29-1 to TRBJ2-7; 14 positions agree with TRBD2. The length of the CDR3 is 13 residues. The V gene end was trimmed by 7 bases and the J gene end by 7 bases; junction bases not matched to a gene: 6. Germline-derived CDR1 and CDR2 are SQVTM and ANQGSEA. The CDR3 coding sequence is TGCAGCGCCGGGACTAGCGGGAGTTGGGAGCAGTACTTC. Its protein is CSAGTSGSWEQYF.

This chain connects TRBV7-3 to TRBJ2-5; D might be TRBD2 (7 bases). The DNA end favors TRBJ2-1, so the J call may be wrong. The V gene's germline CDR1 is SGHTA and CDR2 FQGTGA. The CDR3 totals 13 residues. CDR3 loop: CASSIGGVDEQFF. Written as DNA, the CDR3 is TGTGCCAGCAGTATAGGGGGGGTCGATGAGCAGTTCTTC.

This clonotype has a handful of counts. The rearrangement links TRBV5-6 to TRBJ2-5; D is ambiguous. The DNA end is more similar to TRBJ2-7, so the J call may be wrong. Germline V gene sequence: CDR1 SGHDT, CDR2 YYEEEE. The CDR3 runs 16 residues. The CDR3 DNA is TGTGCCAGCAGCTCCTTCCAAACTCCCCGAGACAACGAGCAGTACTTC. Protein product: CASSSFQTPRDNEQYF.

In this sample, this clonotype turned up a few times. V is TRBV6-5 and J is TRBJ2-3; 9 nucleotides align to TRBD1. The CDR3 loop spans 15 amino acids. V lost 2 bases to trimming and J lost 7 bases; unmatched junction nucleotides: 7. Germline V gene sequence: CDR1 MNHEY, CDR2 SVGAGI. Here the CDR3 reads CASSYIEGQGYTQYF. The CDR3 nucleotides are TGTGCCAGCAGTTACATTGAGGGACAGGGTTATACGCAGTATTTT.

The rearrangement links TRBV28 to TRBJ2-5; 13 nucleotides align to TRBD2. The J call may not be correct, given that the DNA end is closer to TRBJ2-1. The germline CDR1 and CDR2 sequences are MDHEN and SYDVKM. There are 15 residues in the CDR3. The CDR3 coding sequence is TGTGCCAGCAGTGAAACTAGCGGGAGGGTCGATGAGCAGTTCTTC. This codes for CASSETSGRVDEQFF.

This clonotype occurred a few times. The chain links TRBV4-1 to TRBJ1-1, with TRBD1 matching 7 bases. Trimming removed 1 base from V and 4 bases from J; junction bases left unmatched: 15. CDR1 and CDR2 from the germline V gene are MGHRA and YSYEKL. The CDR3 is 18 residues long. The CDR3 is CASSQARGALLSGTEAFF. CDR3 coding DNA: TGCGCCAGCAGCCAAGCCAGGGGGGCCCTTTTGTCGGGCACTGAAGCTTTCTTT.

This clonotype showed up just a few times. The chain employs TRBV29-1 and TRBJ2-1; 9 bases line up with TRBD2. The length of the CDR3 is 13 residues. The V and J ends lost 1 base and 14 bases, in that order; junction bases with no gene match: 9. Germline loops: CDR1 SQVTM, CDR2 ANQGSEA. The CDR3 reads CSVEGVSGREEFF. CDR3 DNA sequence: TGCAGCGTTGAAGGGGTTAGCGGGAGAGAGGAGTTCTTC.

V gene TRBV3-1 combines with J gene TRBJ2-7; 7 bases are shared with TRBD1. The CDR3 sequence is 14 residues long. Germline V gene data show CDR1 as LGHDT and CDR2 as YNNKEL (reference sequence). J lost 2 bases, V lost 4 bases, and 5 bases had no gene match. The CDR3 region is CASSPHRGPYEQYF. CDR3 nucleotide sequence: TGTGCCAGCAGCCCTCACAGGGGCCCCTACGAGCAGTACTTC.

This clonotype turned up a few times. The chain couples TRBV5-1 to TRBJ2-5; no reliable D call. V lost 3 bases and J lost 1, with 19 bases in between. The CDR3 covers 17 residues. CDR1 is SGHRS and CDR2 is YFSETQ in the germline V gene. In nucleotides, the CDR3 is TGCGCCAGCAGCTCCGACCCACCCACAGAGATCCAAGAGACCCAGTACTTC. Residues: CASSSDPPTEIQETQYF.

This chain connects TRBV27 to TRBJ2-1, with D unclear. V was pared by 6 bases and J by 7 bases, with 10 bases between. This CDR3 is 12 amino acids long. Germline-derived CDR1 and CDR2 are MNHEY and SMNVEV (reference sequence). The CDR3 nucleotides are TGTGCCAGCAGGGAACACGGAAATGAGCAGTTCTTC. The encoded protein is CASREHGNEQFF.

The CDR3 region is CSARDYRSYEQYF. CDR3 nucleotides: TGCAGTGCTCGGGACTACCGCTCCTACGAGCAGTACTTC. This chain connects TRBV20-1 to TRBJ2-7, with 7 bases matching TRBD2. From germline, CDR1 is DFQATT and CDR2 SNEGSKA (reference sequence). The CDR3 is made up of 13 amino acids. V lost 5 bases, J lost 0 bases, and 4 bases stayed unmatched.

Only a few counts were recorded for this clonotype. The chain links TRBV10-3 to TRBJ2-1, with D tentatively TRBD2 (6 bases). The CDR3 extends over 15 amino acids. Germline CDR1 ENHRY, CDR2 SYGVKD. V was shortened by 6 bases and J by 2 bases, with 14 bases between the two germline ends. CDR3 amino acids: CAIRSGDSTYNEQFF. The CDR3 DNA reads TGTGCCATCAGATCGGGGGACTCGACCTACAATGAGCAGTTCTTC.

This clonotype was detected only a few times. The gene calls are TRBV11-2 and TRBJ2-2; D is unresolved. The V end lost 1 base, the J end lost 7 bases, and 4 bases lay between the germline ends. The CDR3 consists of 12 residues. CDR1 and CDR2 from the germline V gene are SGHAT and FQNNGV. CDR3 bases: TGTGCCAGCAGCTTAGGTCTCGGGGAGCTGTTTTTT. Its protein is CASSLGLGELFF.

The chain is built from TRBV28 and TRBJ2-2, with a tentative D call TRBD2 (5 bases). V dropped 5 bases and J dropped 1 base, with 17 bases sitting between them. Per the germline V gene, CDR1 is MDHEN and CDR2 is SYDVKM. This CDR3 contains 17 residues. The CDR3 reads CASSRAFYRENTGELFF. The CDR3 DNA sequence: TGTGCCAGCAGTCGTGCTTTTTACCGGGAGAACACCGGGGAGCTGTTTTTT.

This clonotype was recorded only once. The gene calls are TRBV7-2 and TRBJ2-7; 10 bases are shared with TRBD2. CDR3 size: 16 residues. The V segment lost 1 base and the J segment 10 bases; nucleotides outside the gene matches: 13. Germline loops: CDR1 SGHTA, CDR2 FQGNSA. CDR3 region: CASSLVASGGASHQYF. CDR3 in DNA: TGTGCCAGCAGCTTAGTGGCCAGCGGGGGGGCCTCCCATCAGTACTTC.

This clonotype was seen a handful of times. This chain links TRBV28 with TRBJ2-7; no clear D. Trimming removed 6 bases from V and 3 bases from J, with 15 bases in between. The CDR3 runs 14 residues. Germline assignment: CDR1 MDHEN and CDR2 SYDVKM. The CDR3 spells CASRPPSDGYEQYF. CDR3 DNA sequence: TGTGCCAGCAGACCCCCAAGTGATGGCTACGAGCAGTACTTC.